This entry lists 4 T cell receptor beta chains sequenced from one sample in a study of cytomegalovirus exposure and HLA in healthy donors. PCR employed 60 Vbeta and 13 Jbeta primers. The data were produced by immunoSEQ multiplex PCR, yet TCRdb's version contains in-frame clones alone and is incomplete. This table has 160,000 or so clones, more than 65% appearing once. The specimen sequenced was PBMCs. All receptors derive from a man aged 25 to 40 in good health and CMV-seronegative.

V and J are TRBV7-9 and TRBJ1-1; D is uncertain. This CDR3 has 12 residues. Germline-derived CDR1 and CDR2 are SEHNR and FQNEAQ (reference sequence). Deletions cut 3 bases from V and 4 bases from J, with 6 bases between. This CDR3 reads CASSFSGTEAFF. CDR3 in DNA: TGTGCCAGCAGCTTCTCCGGCACTGAAGCTTTCTTT.

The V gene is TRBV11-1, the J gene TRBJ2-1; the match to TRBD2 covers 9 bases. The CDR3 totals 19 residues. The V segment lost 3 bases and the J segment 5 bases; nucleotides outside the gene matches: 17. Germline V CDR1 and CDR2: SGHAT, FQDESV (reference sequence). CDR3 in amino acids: CASSLYVLAAGGGDNEQFF. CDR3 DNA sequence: TGTGCCAGCAGCTTGTACGTACTGGCAGCGGGAGGTGGAGACAATGAGCAGTTCTTC. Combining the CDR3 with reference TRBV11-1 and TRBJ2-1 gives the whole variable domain EAEVAQSPRYKITEKSQAVAFWCDPISGHATLYWYRQILGQGPELLVQFQDESVVDDSQLPKDRFSAERLKGVDSTLKIQPAELGDSAMYLCASSLYVLAAGGGDNEQFFGPGTRLTVL.

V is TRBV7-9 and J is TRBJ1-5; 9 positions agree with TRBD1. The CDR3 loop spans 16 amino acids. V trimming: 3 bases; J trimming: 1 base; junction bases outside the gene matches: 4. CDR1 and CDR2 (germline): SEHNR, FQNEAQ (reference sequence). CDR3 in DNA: TGTGCCAGCAGCTTTGGGACAGGGTTGAGCAATCAGCCCCAGCATTTT. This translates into CASSFGTGLSNQPQHF. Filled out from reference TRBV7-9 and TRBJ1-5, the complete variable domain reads DTGVSQNPRHKITKRGQNVTFRCDPISEHNRLYWYRQTLGQGPEFLTYFQNEAQLEKSRLLSDRFSAERPKGSFSTLEIQRTEQGDSAMYLCASSFGTGLSNQPQHFGDGTRLSIL.

Here the CDR3 DNA reads TGTGCCTGGATGGGGGCCTCCATTGCAACTAATGAAAAACTGTTTTTT. Encoded protein: CAWMGASIATNEKLFF. The gene calls are TRBV30 and TRBJ1-4; possible D gene TRBD1, 6 bases. The germline V gene has CDR1 GTSNPN and CDR2 SVGIG (reference sequence). V was cut by 4 bases and J by 0 bases, with 15 bases left in between. The CDR3 runs 16 residues.